This passage covers 28 T cell receptor beta chains from one sample sequenced in a study of neurological immune-mediated disorders. MiXCR, run by TCRdb on the 5' RACE reads, gives a single entry per CDR3 protein. Counted here are just under 45,000 distinct CDR3 sequences, roughly 13% occurring once; the ten biggest clones make up over 0.95%. The source material was PBMCs. The receptors derive from a female donor in good health.

This clonotype was detected ten times or more. V is TRBV12-3 or TRBV12-4 and J is TRBJ2-7; 9 nucleotides match TRBD1. The CDR3 spans 13 residues. V lost 5 bases and J lost 8; bases outside the gene matches: 7. CDR3 region: CASSLGQGPQQYF. CDR3 sequence (DNA): TGTGCCAGCAGTCTAGGACAGGGGCCCCAGCAGTACTTC.

This clonotype was seen at least ten times. V gene TRBV3-1 combines with J gene TRBJ2-3, with 9 nucleotides matching TRBD1. This CDR3 is built from 15 residues. Germline CDR1 is LGHDT and CDR2 is YNNKEL (reference sequence). V gave up 4 bases and J gave up 3 bases; unmatched junction bases: 5. The CDR3, as DNA: TGTGCCAGCAGCCCCCGGGACAGGGTAACAGATACGCAGTATTTT. Residues: CASSPRDRVTDTQYF.

Turning to this clonotype: The junction shows a germline mismatch at one end, possibly a read error. The V gene is TRBV6-5, the J gene TRBJ2-6, with D perhaps matching TRBD1 (5 bases). The CDR3 runs 15 residues. Germline loops: CDR1 MNHEY, CDR2 SVGAGI. The DNA of the CDR3 is TGTGCCAGCAGTCATGCCCACTCTGGGGCCAAAGTCCTGACTTTC. It specifies CASSHAHSGAKVLTF.

This clonotype came up many times. The chain recombines TRBV18 with TRBJ1-1; D possibly corresponds to TRBD1 (5 bases). Germline loops: CDR1 KGHSH, CDR2 LQKENI. This CDR3 comprises 14 residues. Between the trimmed V and J ends, which lost 3 bases and 3 bases, there was a span of 11 bases. CDR3 in DNA: TGTGCCAGCTCACCTGCCCGGGGGGACACTGAAGCTTTCTTT. Translated, it gives CASSPARGDTEAFF.

This clonotype was detected many times. The V call is TRBV5-1, the J call TRBJ2-3; 8 positions match TRBD2. This CDR3 comprises 14 residues. The trim removed 5 bases at V and 4 bases at J, leaving 6 bases unmatched. Germline values: CDR1 SGHRS, CDR2 YFSETQ. The CDR3 loop reads CASSSGGPPDTQYF. DNA of the CDR3: TGCGCCAGCAGTTCGGGAGGGCCACCAGATACGCAGTATTTT.

This clonotype was recorded at least ten times. The chain carries TRBV7-2 and TRBJ1-5; 7 nucleotides align to TRBD1. Germline CDR1 is SGHTA and CDR2 is FQGNSA. The CDR3 has 15 residues. J lost 3 bases, V lost 0 bases, and 2 bases had no gene match. CDR3 sequence reads: CASSLAGQLNQPQHF. The CDR3 DNA reads as TGTGCCAGCAGCTTAGCGGGACAGCTCAATCAGCCCCAGCATTTT.

This clonotype has at least ten counts. The genes are TRBV7-3 and TRBJ2-2; perhaps D is TRBD1 or TRBD2 (5 bases each). CDR1 SGHTA and CDR2 FQGTGA come from the germline V gene. V lost 7 bases and J 2 bases, leaving 8 bases between the germline ends. CDR3 length equals 13 residues. The CDR3 DNA reads as TGTGCCAGCAAGGGACCTAACACCGGGGAGCTGTTTTTT. The encoded protein is CASKGPNTGELFF.

In its sample, this clonotype was seen many times. This chain links TRBV5-6 with TRBJ1-1; D perhaps matches TRBD1 (6 bases). Germline V gene sequence: CDR1 SGHDT, CDR2 YYEEEE. This CDR3 is 16 amino acids long. Trimming shortened V by 2 bases and J by 6 bases, and 20 bases separated the two germline ends. This CDR3 reads CASSFLRRGGMSEAFF. The CDR3 bases are TGTGCCAGCAGCTTCCTGAGAAGAGGGGGGATGTCTGAAGCTTTCTTT.

This clonotype has a count of ten or more. V is TRBV15 and J is TRBJ2-3, with 8 positions matching TRBD2. Trimming cost V 1 base and J 5 bases; bases outside gene matches: 11. Germline V CDR1 and CDR2: LNHNV, YYDKDF (reference sequence). This CDR3 has 17 amino acids. The chain's CDR3 is CATSRGTRGGMRDTQYF. The CDR3 coding sequence is TGTGCCACCAGCAGAGGGACGCGCGGGGGGATGAGAGATACGCAGTATTTT.

This clonotype was picked up many times. The chain recombines TRBV20-1 with TRBJ1-1; 7 bases line up with TRBD1. Per germline, CDR1 DFQATT and CDR2 SNEGSKA (reference sequence). There are 13 residues in the CDR3. The V and J ends lost 5 bases and 6 bases, in that order; junction bases with no gene match: 9. CDR3 amino acids: CSAESRTGAEAFF. CDR3 sequence (DNA): TGCAGTGCTGAGAGCCGGACAGGCGCTGAAGCTTTCTTT.

This clonotype was recorded many times. This chain connects TRBV20-1 to TRBJ2-2; TRBD2 aligns across 11 bases. With 6 bases clipped from V and 6 bases from J, the junction kept 6 bases outside the gene matches. The CDR3 runs 14 residues. The germline gives CDR1 DFQATT, CDR2 SNEGSKA (reference sequence). In DNA, the CDR3 is TGCAGTGCCCGTAGCGGGGGGGCCCCCGGGGAGCTGTTTTTT. It codes for CSARSGGAPGELFF.

The chain is built from TRBV5-1 and TRBJ2-3; 7 bases match TRBD2. Germline CDR1 SGHRS, CDR2 YFSETQ. Germline trimming cut 1 base from V and 8 bases from J; bases unmatched to any gene: 10. The CDR3 has 15 residues. The CDR3 sequence: CASSLSAGDAGTQYF. CDR3 bases: TGCGCCAGCAGCTTGTCGGCGGGGGATGCAGGTACGCAGTATTTT.

Worth noting for this clonotype: One junction end disagrees with the germline gene, perhaps due to a read error. The chain has TRBV11-2 and TRBJ2-7, with 10 bases aligning to TRBD2. The CDR3 sequence is 16 residues long. Germline V CDR1 and CDR2: SGHAT, FQNNGV. CDR3 DNA: TGTGCCAGCAGCTTAGATAGCGGGGGGACCTCATACGAGCATTACTTC. It translates to CASSLDSGGTSYEHYF.

The table lists this clonotype with many counts. The rearrangement uses TRBV3-1 and TRBJ2-7; a weak D match, TRBD2 (6 bases). Per the germline V gene, CDR1 is LGHDT and CDR2 is YNNKEL (reference sequence). V was trimmed by 3 bases and J by 8 bases, leaving 17 bases between them. The CDR3 covers 14 residues. CDR3 nucleotides: TGTGCCAGCAGCCAGGTCGGGGGAGAGCTCAAGCAGTACTTC. This sequence encodes CASSQVGGELKQYF.

This clonotype showed up many times. Sequence at one end of the junction differs from germline and may be a read error. V usage is TRBV12-3 or TRBV12-4 and J usage is TRBJ1-2; no reliable D call. The CDR3 is 12 residues long. CDR3 DNA sequence: TGTGCCAGCAGCCCTACCGAGGCGGGCTCCACCTTC. Protein: CASSPTEAGSTF.

This clonotype showed up many times. The DNA of the CDR3 is TGTGCCTGGAGTGTACAGGGGAACACTGAAGCTTTCTTT. This codes for CAWSVQGNTEAFF. This chain connects TRBV30 to TRBJ1-1; TRBD1 is a possible D gene (6 bases). CDR1 is GTSNPN and CDR2 is SVGIG in the germline V gene (reference sequence). The CDR3 consists of 13 residues. V was clipped by 0 bases and J by 1 base, with 6 bases between them.

This clonotype was counted at least ten times. The V and J genes are TRBV7-3 and TRBJ1-1; 7 bases align to TRBD1. The CDR3 sequence is 15 residues long. V lost 5 bases and J lost 1; bases outside the gene matches: 7. The V gene's germline CDR1 is SGHTA and CDR2 FQGTGA. Here the CDR3 DNA reads TGTGCCAGCAGCCCCAACTCAGGGGGGAACACTGAAGCTTTCTTT. It encodes CASSPNSGGNTEAFF.

There are many counts of this clonotype. V and J are TRBV29-1 and TRBJ1-5; 7 nucleotides line up with TRBD1. This CDR3 has 15 amino acids. The germline V gene encodes CDR1 SQVTM and CDR2 ANQGSEA. The ends lost 4 bases at V and 4 bases at J; junction bases unmatched: 10. CDR3: CSVAQPSGGNQPQHF. The DNA of the CDR3 is TGCAGCGTTGCCCAACCGTCAGGGGGAAATCAGCCCCAGCATTTT.

This clonotype was observed at least ten times. The V gene is TRBV30, the J gene TRBJ1-5, with D perhaps TRBD1 (5 bases). Trimming cost V 2 bases and J 3 bases, with 14 bases left between them. CDR1 GTSNPN and CDR2 SVGIG come from the germline V gene (reference sequence). The CDR3 is 15 residues long. CDR3 DNA: TGTGCCTGGAGTCTAACAGGAGGGTTCAATCAGCCCCAGCATTTT. The encoded protein is CAWSLTGGFNQPQHF.

This clonotype was recorded many times. The V and J genes are TRBV5-6 and TRBJ1-1; the D is unclear. This CDR3 is built from 14 residues. Per the germline V gene, CDR1 is SGHDT and CDR2 is YYEEEE. Trimming left V 2 bases short and J 3 bases short, with 11 bases between. The CDR3 DNA follows: TGTGCCAGCAGCTTTGGATCCGGCGACACTGAAGCTTTCTTT. Its protein product is CASSFGSGDTEAFF.

This clonotype was picked up many times. The chain combines TRBV10-3 with TRBJ2-1; D unresolved. The CDR3 contains 17 residues. V was trimmed by 5 bases and J by 2 bases, leaving 19 bases between them. Germline V gene data show CDR1 as ENHRY and CDR2 as SYGVKD. This chain's CDR3 is CAISSDERVNPYNEQFF. The CDR3 DNA is TGTGCCATCAGTTCTGATGAAAGGGTGAATCCCTACAATGAGCAGTTCTTC.

This clonotype was recorded many times. The genes are TRBV11-3 and TRBJ2-2; D is uncertain. CDR1 is SGHNT and CDR2 is YENEEA in the germline V gene. The ends were cut back, 2 bases at V and 9 bases at J, with 13 bases in the middle. The length of the CDR3 is 14 residues. DNA of the CDR3: TGTGCCAGCAGCTTAACGTCTTCAACTAGGGAGCTGTTTTTT. It is translated as CASSLTSSTRELFF.

This clonotype was counted at least ten times. This chain uses TRBV7-9 with TRBJ1-1; D unclear. Germline CDR1 and CDR2: SEHNR and FQNEAQ (reference sequence). The CDR3 runs 14 residues. Trimming removed 5 bases at V and 1 base at J, with 11 bases between. The CDR3 region has the DNA TGTGCCAGCAGCCCTCGGGCCCGGAACACTGAAGCTTTCTTT. Encoded protein: CASSPRARNTEAFF.

This clonotype was found many times. Here the CDR3 reads CASSLTDAVNTEAFF. CDR3 DNA: TGTGCCAGCAGTTTAACCGACGCCGTGAACACTGAAGCTTTCTTT. V is TRBV12-3 or TRBV12-4 and J is TRBJ1-1; D gene unclear. Deletions cut 2 bases from V and 0 bases from J, with 10 bases between. This CDR3 contains 15 residues.

There are many counts of this clonotype. The chain uses TRBV11-1 and TRBJ2-5; possibly TRBD2 for D (5 bases). CDR3 length: 13 residues. The V gene lost 5 bases and the J gene lost 5 bases, with 12 bases spanning the gap. Germline CDR1 reads SGHAT; CDR2 reads FQDESV (reference sequence). CDR3 in DNA: TGTGCCAGCAGCACTAAAAAGCGGGAGACCCAGTACTTC. Translation gives CASSTKKRETQYF.

This clonotype was counted many times. This chain joins TRBV12-3 or TRBV12-4 and TRBJ2-5; possibly TRBD2 for D (6 bases). The CDR3 has 14 amino acids. V was clipped by 0 bases and J by 3 bases, with 8 bases between them. CDR3 protein: CASSLASGEETQYF. CDR3 nucleotides: TGTGCCAGCAGTTTAGCTAGCGGTGAAGAGACCCAGTACTTC.

This clonotype came up many times. The rearrangement uses TRBV20-1 and TRBJ2-3; TRBD2 might be the D (6 bases). The CDR3 is 15 amino acids. The germline V and J ends were trimmed by 0 bases and 2 bases, with 12 bases remaining between them. Germline V CDR1 and CDR2: DFQATT, SNEGSKA (reference sequence). CDR3 residues: CSARDSRGTTDTQYF. In nucleotides, the CDR3 is TGCAGTGCTAGAGATAGCCGGGGGACCACAGATACGCAGTATTTT.

In its sample, this clonotype was seen many times. CDR3 nucleotide sequence: TGCGCCAGCAGCGGCGACAGGGGGCGTTTGACCGGGGAGCTGTTTTTT. This gives the protein CASSGDRGRLTGELFF. This chain uses TRBV5-1 with TRBJ2-2; 10 bases agree with TRBD1. Germline V gene sequence: CDR1 SGHRS, CDR2 YFSETQ. J gave up 5 bases and V 4 bases, and 8 bases lay outside the gene matches. CDR3 size: 16 residues.